This T cell receptor beta chain was identified during a study of PD-1 blockade in classical Hodgkin lymphoma. Some clones are missing from TCRdb's copy, which holds only in-frame ones; the method was immunoSEQ multiplex PCR. The data show around 7,000 clones, about 79% seen once. The CDR3 has 14 amino acids. The V segment lost 5 bases and the J segment 2 bases; nucleotides outside the gene matches: 6. Germline CDR1 SGDLS, CDR2 YYNGEE. Regarding time point: newly diagnosed, previously untreated cHL patient sample. Specimen: peripheral blood mononuclear cells (PBMCs). This receptor was identified in a human donor with classical Hodgkin lymphoma. The rearrangement uses TRBV9 and TRBJ1-2; TRBD1 aligns across 7 bases. The CDR3 protein is CASSPPGQNYGYTF. As DNA, the CDR3 is TGTGCCAGCAGTCCTCCGGGACAGAACTATGGCTACACCTTC.